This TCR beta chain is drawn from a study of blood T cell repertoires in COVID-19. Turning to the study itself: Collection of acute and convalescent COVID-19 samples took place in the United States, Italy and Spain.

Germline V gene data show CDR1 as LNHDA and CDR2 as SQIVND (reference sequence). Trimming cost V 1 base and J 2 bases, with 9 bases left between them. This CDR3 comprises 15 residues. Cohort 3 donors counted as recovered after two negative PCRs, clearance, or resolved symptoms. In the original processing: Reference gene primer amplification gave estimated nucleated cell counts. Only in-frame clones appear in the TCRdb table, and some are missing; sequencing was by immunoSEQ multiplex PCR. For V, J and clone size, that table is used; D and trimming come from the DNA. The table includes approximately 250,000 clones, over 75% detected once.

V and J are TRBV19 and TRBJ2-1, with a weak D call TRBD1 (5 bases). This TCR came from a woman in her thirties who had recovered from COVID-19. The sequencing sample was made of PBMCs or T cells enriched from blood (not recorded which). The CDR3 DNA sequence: TGTGCCAGTAGTATAGTTTCAGGGACCTACAATGAGCAGTTCTTC. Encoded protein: CASSIVSGTYNEQFF.